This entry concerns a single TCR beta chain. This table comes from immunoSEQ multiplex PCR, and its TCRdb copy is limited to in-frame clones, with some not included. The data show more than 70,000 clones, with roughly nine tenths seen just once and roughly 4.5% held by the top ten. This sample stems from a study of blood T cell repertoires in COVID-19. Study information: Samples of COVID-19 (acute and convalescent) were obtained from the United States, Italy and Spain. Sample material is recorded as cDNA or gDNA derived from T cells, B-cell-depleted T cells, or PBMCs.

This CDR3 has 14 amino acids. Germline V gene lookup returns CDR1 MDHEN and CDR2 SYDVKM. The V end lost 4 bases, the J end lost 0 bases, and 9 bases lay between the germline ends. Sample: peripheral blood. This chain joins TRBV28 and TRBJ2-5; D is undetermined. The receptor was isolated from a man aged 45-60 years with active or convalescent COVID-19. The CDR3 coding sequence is TGTGCCAGCAGTTCCAACATGGACCAAGAGACCCAGTACTTC. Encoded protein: CASSSNMDQETQYF.